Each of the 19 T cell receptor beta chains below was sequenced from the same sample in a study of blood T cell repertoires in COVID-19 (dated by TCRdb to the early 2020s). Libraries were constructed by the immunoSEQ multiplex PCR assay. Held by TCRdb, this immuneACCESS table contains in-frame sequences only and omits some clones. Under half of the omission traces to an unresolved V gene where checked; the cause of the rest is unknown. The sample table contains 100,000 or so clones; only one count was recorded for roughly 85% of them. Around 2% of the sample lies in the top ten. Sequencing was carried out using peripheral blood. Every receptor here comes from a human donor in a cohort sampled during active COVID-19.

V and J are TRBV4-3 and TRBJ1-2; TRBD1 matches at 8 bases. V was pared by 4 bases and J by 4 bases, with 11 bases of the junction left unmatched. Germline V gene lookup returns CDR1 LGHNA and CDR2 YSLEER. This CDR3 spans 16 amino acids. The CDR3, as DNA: TGCGCCAGCAGCCCGCAAGGCATTGGACAGGGCTATGGCTACACCTTC. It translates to CASSPQGIGQGYGYTF.

For the CDR3, the DNA is TGTGCCAGCAGTTCACAGGGGATTGGGACTGAAGCTTTCTTT. Translation: CASSSQGIGTEAFF. J is TRBJ1-1 and V is TRBV6-2 or TRBV6-3; 7 bases map to TRBD1. V lost 4 bases to trimming and J lost 5 bases; unmatched junction nucleotides: 7. This CDR3 contains 14 residues. Per the germline V gene, CDR1 is MNHEY and CDR2 is SVGEGT.

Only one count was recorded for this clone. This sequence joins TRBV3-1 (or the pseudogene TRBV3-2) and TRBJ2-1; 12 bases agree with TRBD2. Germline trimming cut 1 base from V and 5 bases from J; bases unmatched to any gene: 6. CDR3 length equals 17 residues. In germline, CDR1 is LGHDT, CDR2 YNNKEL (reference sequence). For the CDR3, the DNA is TGTGCCAGCAGCCAAGCTCTGGCTAGCGGGAGGGACAATGAGCAGTTCTTC. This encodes CASSQALASGRDNEQFF.

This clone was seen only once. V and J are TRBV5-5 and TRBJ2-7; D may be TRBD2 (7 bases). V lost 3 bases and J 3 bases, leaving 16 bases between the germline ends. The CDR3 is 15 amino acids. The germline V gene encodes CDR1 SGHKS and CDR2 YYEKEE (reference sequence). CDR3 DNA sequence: TGTGCCAGCAGCTACTCCCTGGGGGGGCACTACGAGCAGTACTTC. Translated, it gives CASSYSLGGHYEQYF.

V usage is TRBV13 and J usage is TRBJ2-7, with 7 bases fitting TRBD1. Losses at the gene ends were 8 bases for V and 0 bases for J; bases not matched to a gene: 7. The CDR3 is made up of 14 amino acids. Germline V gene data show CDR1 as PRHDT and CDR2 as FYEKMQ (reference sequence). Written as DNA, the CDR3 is TGTGCCAGCGGAGACGGGACAGCCTCCTACGAGCAGTACTTC. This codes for CASGDGTASYEQYF.

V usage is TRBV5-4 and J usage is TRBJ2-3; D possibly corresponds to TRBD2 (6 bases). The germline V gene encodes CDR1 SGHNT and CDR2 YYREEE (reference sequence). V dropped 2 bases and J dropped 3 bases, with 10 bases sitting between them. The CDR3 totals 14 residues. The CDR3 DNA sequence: TGTGCCAGCAGCTTTAGGACTATAACAGATACGCAGTATTTT. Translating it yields CASSFRTITDTQYF.

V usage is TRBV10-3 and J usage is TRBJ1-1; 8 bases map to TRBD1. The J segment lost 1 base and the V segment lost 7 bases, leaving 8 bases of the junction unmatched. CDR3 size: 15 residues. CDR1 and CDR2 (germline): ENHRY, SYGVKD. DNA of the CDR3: TGTGCCATCACCCCGGGACAGGCTTCGAACACTGAAGCTTTCTTT. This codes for CAITPGQASNTEAFF.

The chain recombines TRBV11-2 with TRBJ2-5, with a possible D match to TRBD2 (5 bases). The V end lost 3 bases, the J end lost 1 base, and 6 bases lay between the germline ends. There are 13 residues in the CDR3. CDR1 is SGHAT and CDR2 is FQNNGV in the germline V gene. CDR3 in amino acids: CASSFGLQETQYF. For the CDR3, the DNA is TGTGCCAGCAGCTTTGGACTCCAAGAGACCCAGTACTTC.

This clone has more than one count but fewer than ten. The CDR3 loop reads CASSLGQGRNQPQHF. The CDR3 region has the DNA TGTGCCAGCAGTTTGGGACAGGGCCGGAATCAGCCCCAGCATTTT. This sequence joins TRBV28 and TRBJ1-5; 9 bases line up with TRBD1. Trimming removed 3 bases from V and 4 bases from J; junction bases left unmatched: 4. Germline-derived CDR1 and CDR2 are MDHEN and SYDVKM. The CDR3 is 15 residues long. Complete variable domain (other parts from reference TRBV28 and TRBJ1-5): DVKVTQSSRYLVKRTGEKVFLECVQDMDHENMFWYRQDPGLGLRLIYFSYDVKMKEKGDIPEGYSVSREKKERFSLILESASTNQTSMYLCASSLGQGRNQPQHFGDGTRLSIL.

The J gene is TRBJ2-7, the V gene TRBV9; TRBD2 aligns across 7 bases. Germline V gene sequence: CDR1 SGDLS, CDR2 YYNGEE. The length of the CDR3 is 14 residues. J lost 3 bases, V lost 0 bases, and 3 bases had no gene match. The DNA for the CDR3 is TGTGCCAGCAGCGTAGGCCAGCGGGACTACGAGCAGTACTTC. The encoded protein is CASSVGQRDYEQYF. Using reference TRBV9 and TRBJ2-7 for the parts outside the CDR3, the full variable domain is DSGVTQTPKHLITATGQRVTLRCSPRSGDLSVYWYQQSLDQGLQFLIQYYNGEERAKGNILERFSAQQFPDLHSELNLSSLELGDSALYFCASSVGQRDYEQYFGPGTRLTVT.

The CDR3 coding sequence is TGTGCCAGCTCACCGGCCTCGATCGCTTCCTACGAGCAGTACTTC. This codes for CASSPASIASYEQYF. This chain uses TRBV18 with TRBJ2-7; no clear D gene. Per germline, CDR1 KGHSH and CDR2 LQKENI. Trimming shortened V by 3 bases and J by 1 base, and 13 bases separated the two germline ends. The CDR3 is 15 amino acids.

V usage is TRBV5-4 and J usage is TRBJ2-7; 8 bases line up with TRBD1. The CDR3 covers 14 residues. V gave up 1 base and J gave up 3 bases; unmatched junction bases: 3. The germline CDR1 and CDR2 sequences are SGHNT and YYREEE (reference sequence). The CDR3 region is CASSLLGQDYEQYF. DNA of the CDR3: TGTGCCAGCAGCTTGTTGGGACAGGACTACGAGCAGTACTTC.

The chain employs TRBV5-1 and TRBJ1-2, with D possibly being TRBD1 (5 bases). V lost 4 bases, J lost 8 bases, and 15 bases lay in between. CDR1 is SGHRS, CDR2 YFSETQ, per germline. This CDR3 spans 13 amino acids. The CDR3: CASSPEPTGGYTF. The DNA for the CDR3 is TGCGCCAGCAGCCCTGAACCTACAGGCGGCTACACCTTC.

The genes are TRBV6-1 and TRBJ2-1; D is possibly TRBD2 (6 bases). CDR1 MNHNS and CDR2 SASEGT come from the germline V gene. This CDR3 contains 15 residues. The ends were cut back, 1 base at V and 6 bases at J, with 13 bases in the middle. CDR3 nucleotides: TGTGCCAGCAGTGAAGGAAACCGGGGGTTCAATGAGCAGTTCTTC. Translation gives CASSEGNRGFNEQFF.

The CDR3 reads CASSSRLAGYTDTQYF. CDR3 bases: TGTGCCAGCAGCTCCCGGCTAGCGGGGTACACAGATACGCAGTATTTT. V and J are TRBV13 and TRBJ2-3; TRBD2 agrees at 9 bases. Trimming took 4 bases from V and 2 from J; bases not matched to a gene: 7. Germline values: CDR1 PRHDT, CDR2 FYEKMQ (reference sequence). The CDR3 has 16 residues.

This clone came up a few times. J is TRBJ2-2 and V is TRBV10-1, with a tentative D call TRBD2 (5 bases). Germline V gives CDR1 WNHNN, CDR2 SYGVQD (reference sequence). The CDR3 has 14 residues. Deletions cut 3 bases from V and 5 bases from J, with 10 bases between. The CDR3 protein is CASSDSDYTGELFF. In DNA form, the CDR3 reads TGCGCCAGCAGTGATTCCGACTATACCGGGGAGCTGTTTTTT.

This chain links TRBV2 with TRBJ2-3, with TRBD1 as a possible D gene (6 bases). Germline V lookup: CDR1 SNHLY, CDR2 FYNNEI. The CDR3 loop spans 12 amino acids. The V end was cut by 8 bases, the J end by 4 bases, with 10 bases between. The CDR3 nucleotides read TGTGCCAGCTATTACAGGGCAGATACGCAGTATTTT. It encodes CASYYRADTQYF.

CDR3: CSVAQGAGEKLFF. The CDR3 bases are TGCAGCGTTGCTCAGGGGGCTGGTGAAAAACTGTTTTTT. The chain links TRBV29-1 to TRBJ1-4; TRBD1 agrees at 8 bases. Germline loops: CDR1 SQVTM, CDR2 ANQGSEA. V shed 4 bases, J shed 7 bases, and the junction held 5 bases outside the gene matches. The CDR3 runs to 13 residues.

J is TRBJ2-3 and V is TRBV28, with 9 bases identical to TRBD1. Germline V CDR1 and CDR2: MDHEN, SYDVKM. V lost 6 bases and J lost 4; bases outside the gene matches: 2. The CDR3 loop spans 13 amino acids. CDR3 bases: TGTGCCAGCAGAGGACAGGGGTCAGATACGCAGTATTTT. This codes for CASRGQGSDTQYF.